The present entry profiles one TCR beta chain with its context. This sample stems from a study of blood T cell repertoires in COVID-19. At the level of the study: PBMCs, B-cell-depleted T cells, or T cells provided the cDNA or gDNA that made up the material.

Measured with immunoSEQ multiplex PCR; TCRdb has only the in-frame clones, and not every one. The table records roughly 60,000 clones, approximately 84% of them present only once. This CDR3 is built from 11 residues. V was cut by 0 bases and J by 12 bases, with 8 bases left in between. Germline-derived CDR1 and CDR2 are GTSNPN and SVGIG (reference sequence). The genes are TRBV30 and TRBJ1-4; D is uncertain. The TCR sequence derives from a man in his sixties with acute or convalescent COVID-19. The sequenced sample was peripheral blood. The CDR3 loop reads CAWSVEVELFF. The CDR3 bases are TGTGCCTGGAGTGTAGAGGTGGAACTGTTTTTT.